The T cell receptor beta chain described here comes from a study of T-cell reconstitution after alpha-beta-depleted transplantation in children (dated by TCRdb to the mid-2010s). In the study overall: The study quantitatively tracked T-cell immune reconstitution after TCRalphabeta/CD19-depleted allogeneic hematopoietic cell transplantation in children using TCR repertoire profiling.

The sample's treatment or condition label, in plain terms: allogeneic hematopoietic cell transplantation with graft depleted of TCRalphabeta T cells and CD19 B cells. The transplant recipients were children given TCRalphabeta/CD19-depleted allogeneic hematopoietic cell grafts. This clonotype occurred once. Its target antigen remains unknown. One junction end disagrees with the germline gene, perhaps due to a read error. Study-wide conclusions, independent of this receptor: In some patients, high TCRbeta diversity at day 60 was attributed to recipient T cells and intrathymic progenitors that had survived conditioning. The frequencies of hyperexpanded clones fell over the following months, and after one year, T-cell counts and TCRbeta diversity were mostly attributed to newly produced T cells. About two months after transplant, the apparently early recovery of alphabetaT-cell counts reportedly depended on just several hundred clones that had expanded rapidly and came from non-depleted graft cells.

The receptor library was made with PCR. The instrument given in TCRdb is Illumina HiSeq 2500. Molecular barcoding was employed in the preparation of TCR libraries, with unique molecular identifiers being used to normalize TCRbeta repertoire quantification. Using fastp trimming at Q25 and MiXCR clonotype assembly, TCRdb reanalyzed the public sequencing data and kept in-frame beta chains. CDR3 protein sequences are deduplicated, and each keeps its most common genes and DNA. For this sample the table gives around 500,000 distinct CDR3 sequences, of which 23% were detected only once. Of the sample, roughly 14% falls within the top ten clones. Via the germline V gene (reference sequence), CDR1 is DFQATT and CDR2 SNEGSKA. Its CDR3 holds 15 amino acids, cysteine through phenylalanine. Only the CDR3 portion is preserved as DNA: 45 bases, with reading frame beginning at the first base.

This TCR was recovered from a boy under two years old who had a stem cell transplant for acute myeloid leukemia, so the T cells may come from the graft donor. The sequenced sample was PBMCs, mostly from graft donor cells, obtained 360 days after TCRalphabeta/CD19-depleted stem cell transplant. Recombination connected TRBV20-1 to TRBJ1-2, and TRBD1 aligns with 7 junction nucleotides. The DNA sequence is given as TGCTGTGCTCGCAGGGGGACCGCTCCCGTATATGGCTACACCTTC. Its amino acids are CCARRGTAPVYGYTF.